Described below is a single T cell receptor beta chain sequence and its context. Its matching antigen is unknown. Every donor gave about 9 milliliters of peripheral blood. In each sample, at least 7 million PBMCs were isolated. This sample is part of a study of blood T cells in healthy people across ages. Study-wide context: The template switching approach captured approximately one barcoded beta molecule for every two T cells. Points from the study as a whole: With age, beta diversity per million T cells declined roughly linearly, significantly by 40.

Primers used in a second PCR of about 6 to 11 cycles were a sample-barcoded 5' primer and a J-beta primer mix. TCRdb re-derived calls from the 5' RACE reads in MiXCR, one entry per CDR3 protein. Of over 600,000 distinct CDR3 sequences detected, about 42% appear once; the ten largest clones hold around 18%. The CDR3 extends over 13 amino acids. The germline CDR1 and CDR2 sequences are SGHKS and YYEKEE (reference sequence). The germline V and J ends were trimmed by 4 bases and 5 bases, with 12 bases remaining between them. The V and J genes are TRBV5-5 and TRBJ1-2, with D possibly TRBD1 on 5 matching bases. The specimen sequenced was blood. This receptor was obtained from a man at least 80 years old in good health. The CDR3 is CASSGMTAYGYTF. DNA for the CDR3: TGTGCCAGCAGCGGAATGACAGCTTATGGCTACACCTTC. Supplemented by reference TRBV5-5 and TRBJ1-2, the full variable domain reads DAGVTQSPTHLIKTRGQQVTLRCSPISGHKSVSWYQQVLGQGPQFIFQYYEKEERGRGNFPDRFSARQFPNYSSELNVNALLLGDSALYLCASSGMTAYGYTFGSGTRLTVV.